This T cell receptor beta chain derives from a study of spatial heterogeneity in lung cancer. CDR1 and CDR2 (germline): SEHNR, FQNEAQ (reference sequence). V was shortened by 3 bases and J by 6 bases, with 11 bases between the two germline ends. The CDR3 extends over 14 amino acids. TCRdb re-derived calls from the 5' RACE reads in MiXCR, one entry per CDR3 protein. The table includes some 37,000 distinct CDR3 sequences, 7.5% detected once. This clonotype has ten or more counts. Sample time point: sample taken at primary tumor resection. Whole RNA was taken from tumor, nontumor lung or frozen PBMC; it was then sequenced unsorted. There were roughly 72 donors, all of them untreated patients with early-stage non-small cell lung cancer.

Specimen: PBMCs, collected at surgery. This receptor was obtained from a male donor with early-stage non-small cell lung cancer. The rearrangement uses TRBV7-9 and TRBJ1-4; D might be TRBD1 (5 bases). The CDR3 DNA reads as TGTGCCAGCAGCTTGGGGACGGGTCATGAAAAACTGTTTTTT. Residues: CASSLGTGHEKLFF.